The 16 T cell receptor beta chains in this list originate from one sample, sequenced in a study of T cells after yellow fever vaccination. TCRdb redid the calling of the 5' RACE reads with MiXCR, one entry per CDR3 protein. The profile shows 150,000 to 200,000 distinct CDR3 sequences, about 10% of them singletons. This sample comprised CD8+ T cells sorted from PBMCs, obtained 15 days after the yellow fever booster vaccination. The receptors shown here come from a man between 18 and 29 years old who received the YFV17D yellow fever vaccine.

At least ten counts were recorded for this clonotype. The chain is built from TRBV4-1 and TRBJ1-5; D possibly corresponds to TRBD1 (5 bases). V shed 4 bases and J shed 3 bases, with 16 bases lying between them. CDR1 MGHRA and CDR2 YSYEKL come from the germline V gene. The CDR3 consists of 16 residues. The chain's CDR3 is CASSLALGRINQPQHF. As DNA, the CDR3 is TGCGCCAGCAGCCTTGCCCTGGGACGGATCAATCAGCCCCAGCATTTT.

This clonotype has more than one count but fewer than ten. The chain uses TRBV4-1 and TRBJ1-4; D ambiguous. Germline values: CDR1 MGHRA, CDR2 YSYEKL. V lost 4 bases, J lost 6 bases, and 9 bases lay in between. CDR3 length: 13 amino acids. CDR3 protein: CASSRYGDEKLFF. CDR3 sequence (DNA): TGCGCCAGCAGCCGATACGGCGATGAAAAACTGTTTTTT.

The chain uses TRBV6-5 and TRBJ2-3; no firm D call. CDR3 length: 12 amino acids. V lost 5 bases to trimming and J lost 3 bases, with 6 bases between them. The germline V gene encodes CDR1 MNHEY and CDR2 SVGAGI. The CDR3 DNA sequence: TGTGCCAGCAGTAACCCGACAGATACGCAGTATTTT. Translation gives CASSNPTDTQYF.

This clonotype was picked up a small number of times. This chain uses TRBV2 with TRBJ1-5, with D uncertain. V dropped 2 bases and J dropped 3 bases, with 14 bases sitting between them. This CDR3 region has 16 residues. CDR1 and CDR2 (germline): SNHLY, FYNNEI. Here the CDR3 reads CASSELLRADNQPQHF. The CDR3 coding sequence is TGTGCCAGCAGTGAACTCCTTAGGGCGGACAATCAGCCCCAGCATTTT.

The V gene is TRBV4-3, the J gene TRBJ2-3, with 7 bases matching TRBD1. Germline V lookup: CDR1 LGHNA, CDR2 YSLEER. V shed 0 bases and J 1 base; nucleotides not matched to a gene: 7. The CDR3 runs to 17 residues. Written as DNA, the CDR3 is TGCGCCAGCAGCCAAGAGGACGGGACAGATGGCACAGATACGCAGTATTTT. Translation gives CASSQEDGTDGTDTQYF.

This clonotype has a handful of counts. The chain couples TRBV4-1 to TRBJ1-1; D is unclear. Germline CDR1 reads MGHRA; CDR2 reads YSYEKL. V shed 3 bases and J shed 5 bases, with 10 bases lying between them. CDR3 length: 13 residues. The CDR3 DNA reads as TGCGCCAGCAGCCAGAACGGTCAGACTGAAGCTTTCTTT. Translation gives CASSQNGQTEAFF.

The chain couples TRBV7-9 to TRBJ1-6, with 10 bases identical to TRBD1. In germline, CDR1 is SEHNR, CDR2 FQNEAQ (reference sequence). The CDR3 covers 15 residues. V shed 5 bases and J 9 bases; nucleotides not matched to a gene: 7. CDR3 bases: TGTGCCAGCAGCCCCAGACAGGGGGCCAGTTCACCCCTCCACTTT. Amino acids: CASSPRQGASSPLHF.

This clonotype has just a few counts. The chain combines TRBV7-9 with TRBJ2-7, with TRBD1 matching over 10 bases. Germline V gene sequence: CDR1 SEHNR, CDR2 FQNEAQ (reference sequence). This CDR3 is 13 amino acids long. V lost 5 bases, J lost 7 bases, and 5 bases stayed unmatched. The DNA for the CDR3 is TGTGCCAGCAGCCTGACAGGGGGCGAAGAGCAGTACGTC. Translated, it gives CASSLTGGEEQYV.

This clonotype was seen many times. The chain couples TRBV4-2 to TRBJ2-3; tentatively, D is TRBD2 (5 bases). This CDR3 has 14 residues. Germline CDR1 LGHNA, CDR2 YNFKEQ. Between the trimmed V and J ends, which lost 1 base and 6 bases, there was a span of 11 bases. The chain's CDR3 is CASSQGRSIDTQYF. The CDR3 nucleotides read TGTGCCAGCAGCCAAGGGAGGTCTATTGATACGCAGTATTTT.

The CDR3 region is CASSQIFPQATNEKLFF. Written as DNA, the CDR3 is TGCGCCAGCAGCCAGATATTCCCTCAGGCAACTAATGAAAAACTGTTTTTT. The chain recombines TRBV4-1 with TRBJ1-4; D is uncertain. The CDR3 spans 17 residues. V lost 3 bases and J 0 bases, leaving 14 bases between the germline ends. The germline V gene encodes CDR1 MGHRA and CDR2 YSYEKL.

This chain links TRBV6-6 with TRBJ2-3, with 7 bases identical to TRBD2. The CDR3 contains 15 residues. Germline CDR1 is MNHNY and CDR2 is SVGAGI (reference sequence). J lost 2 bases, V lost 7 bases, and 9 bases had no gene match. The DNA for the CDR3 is TGTGCCAGCACCTCACTCGGGGGGAACACAGATACGCAGTATTTT. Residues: CASTSLGGNTDTQYF.

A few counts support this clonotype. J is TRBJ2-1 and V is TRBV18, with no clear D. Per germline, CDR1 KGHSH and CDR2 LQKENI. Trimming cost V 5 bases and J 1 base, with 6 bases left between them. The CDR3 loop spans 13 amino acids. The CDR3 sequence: CASSFASYNEQFF. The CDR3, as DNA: TGTGCCAGCTCATTTGCTTCCTACAATGAGCAGTTCTTC.

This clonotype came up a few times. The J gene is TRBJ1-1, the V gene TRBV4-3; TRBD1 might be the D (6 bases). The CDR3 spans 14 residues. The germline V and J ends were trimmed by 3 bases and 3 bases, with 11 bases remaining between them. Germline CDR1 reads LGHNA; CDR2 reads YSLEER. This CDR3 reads CASSQISGDTEAFF. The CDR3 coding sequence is TGCGCCAGCAGCCAGATCTCAGGGGACACTGAAGCTTTCTTT.

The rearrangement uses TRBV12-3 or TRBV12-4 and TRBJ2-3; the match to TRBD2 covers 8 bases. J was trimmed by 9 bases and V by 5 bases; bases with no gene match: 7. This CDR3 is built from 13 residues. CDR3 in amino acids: CASSPVAGWTQYF. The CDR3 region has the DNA TGTGCCAGCAGTCCTGTAGCGGGGTGGACGCAGTATTTT.

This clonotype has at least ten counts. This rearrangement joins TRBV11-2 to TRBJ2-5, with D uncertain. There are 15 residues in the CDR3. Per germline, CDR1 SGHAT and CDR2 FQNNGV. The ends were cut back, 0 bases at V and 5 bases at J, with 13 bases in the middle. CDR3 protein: CASSLDGSPIETQYF. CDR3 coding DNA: TGTGCCAGCAGCTTAGATGGGTCACCAATTGAGACCCAGTACTTC.

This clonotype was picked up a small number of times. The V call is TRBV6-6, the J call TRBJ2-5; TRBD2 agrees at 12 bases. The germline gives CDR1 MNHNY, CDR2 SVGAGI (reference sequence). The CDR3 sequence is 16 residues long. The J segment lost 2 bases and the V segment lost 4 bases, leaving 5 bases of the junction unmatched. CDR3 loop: CASSLQLAGGQETQYF. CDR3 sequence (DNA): TGTGCCAGCAGTTTACAACTAGCGGGGGGACAAGAGACCCAGTACTTC.